This T cell receptor beta chain was recorded in a study of T cell responses to AZD1222 COVID-19 vaccine. This clone was counted a few times. No antigen is known for it. Clones were sequenced by immunoSEQ multiplex PCR, and TCRdb holds only the in-frame ones, with some missing. Of 80,000 to 95,000 clones in the sample, roughly nine tenths were seen once. This CDR3 spans 14 amino acids. V lost 6 bases, J lost 0 bases, and 5 bases stayed unmatched. CDR1 MDHEN and CDR2 SYDVKM come from the germline V gene. Study outcomes and limitations: Possibly, clonal diversity was underestimated; donors were largely white British and included more females. Regions left unmutated in variants are reportedly the target of nearly half of spike-specific TCRs. Spike was spanned by vaccine-associated CD4 TCRs, which were dominant at 160-218 and 743-854. Baseline serology detected seropositivity in only 5 or 6 AZD1222 recipients.

The sequence was obtained from an adult in good health. This specimen was peripheral blood, taken on day 0 of MenACWY control vaccination. V and J are TRBV28 and TRBJ2-7; TRBD1 matches 7 bases. CDR3 sequence: CASRSTGLSYEQYF. DNA for the CDR3: TGTGCCAGCAGGTCGACAGGGCTCTCCTACGAGCAGTACTTC.